This T cell receptor (beta chain) was found in a study of blood T cells in healthy people across ages. The wider study: About one barcoded beta molecule per two T cells was the capture yield of template switching.

Study observations and caveats: Per million T cells, the diversity of TCR beta decreased roughly linearly as age advanced.

Peripheral blood was drawn, around 9.5 milliliters per donor. This CDR3 comprises 14 residues. Germline V CDR1 and CDR2: SGHRS, YFSETQ. A second PCR of 7 to 11 cycles used a sample-barcoded 5' primer and a J-beta primer mix. The authors tagged each cDNA molecule using a template-switch adaptor with 12 random nucleotides. MiXCR, applied by TCRdb to the 5' RACE reads, yields one record per CDR3 protein. The repertoire holds some 1,500,000 distinct CDR3 sequences, approximately 42% seen once, with around 4% in the top ten. On this clonotype: The antigen is not known. A read error may account for a junction end that differs from germline.

The rearrangement links TRBV5-1 to TRBJ1-2, with 8 bases that match TRBD1. This TCR came from a woman aged 18 to 35 in good health. Specimen: blood. In DNA form, the CDR3 reads TGCACCAGCAGCGGGACAGGCAATAACTATGGCTACACCTTC. It encodes CTSSGTGNNYGYTF.